This T cell receptor (beta chain) is drawn from a study of blood T cell repertoires in COVID-19. The wider study: Researchers got acute and convalescent COVID-19 samples from the United States, Italy and Spain.

The J segment lost 3 bases and the V segment lost 4 bases, leaving 8 bases of the junction unmatched. CDR1 is MNHEY, CDR2 SMNVEV, per germline (reference sequence). The CDR3 has 16 amino acids. Authors' processing steps: Counts of nucleated cells, estimated from reference gene primer amplification, were obtained. Sequenced by immunoSEQ multiplex PCR; TCRdb stores in-frame clones only, minus some. V and J calls plus clone size are reproduced from that table; the DNA served to infer D and trimming. The sample yields over 100,000 clones, about 87% seen once. The source of this sequence is a man aged 45-60 years with acute or convalescent COVID-19. Input material: peripheral blood. The chain uses TRBV27 and TRBJ2-5; 10 bases are a match to TRBD2. CDR3 coding DNA: TGTGCCAGCAGTTCAGTAGGACTAGCGGCCGAAGAGACCCAGTACTTC. Translating it yields CASSSVGLAAEETQYF.